The TCR beta chain under discussion was sequenced for a study of T cell responses to AZD1222 COVID-19 vaccine. The study's findings and limits: Spike-wide coverage was observed for vaccine-associated CD4 TCRs, with dominant responses at 160-218 and 743-854.

The CDR3 is 13 amino acids. V lost 6 bases to trimming and J lost 1 base, with 10 bases between them. A remark on this clone: Its antigen is unidentified.

Assay used: immunoSEQ multiplex PCR; TCRdb lists only in-frame clones, some missing. The sample lists some 120,000 clones; 70% to 90% were seen once. The sample was peripheral blood, taken on day 0 of AZD1222 vaccination. The V gene is TRBV12-3 or TRBV12-4, the J gene TRBJ2-7, with D tentatively TRBD1 (6 bases). The receptor was isolated from an adult in good health. The CDR3 spells CASRPTGSYEQYF. CDR3 bases: TGTGCCAGCAGACCCACAGGGTCCTACGAGCAGTACTTC.